What follows is one TCR beta chain and its context. Its antigen is undetermined. This specimen belongs to a study of T-cell memory formation after mild COVID-19. Broader study findings: CD4/CD8 balance held among clones contracting day 15 to 85, and later expanders leaned CD4+. Still unconfirmed is whether the second-wave clones peaking on day 37 recognized SARS-CoV-2. Cross-reactive memory appears to have joined, as suggested by some responding clones showing up in pre-infection memory.

Sample barcodes and UMIs were carried by the TCR alpha and TCR beta cDNA libraries that 5'RACE generated with constant-segment primers. In TCRdb, the 5' RACE reads were re-called with MiXCR into one record per CDR3 protein. The sample holds approximately 100,000 distinct CDR3 sequences, roughly 12% seen once. CDR1 is SGHVS and CDR2 is FNYEAQ in the germline V gene. Trimming removed 3 bases from V and 1 base from J, with 10 bases in between. CDR3 size: 14 residues. Sequencing input: PBMCs or a T cell subset sorted from them (not recorded which). The receptor's source is an adult woman who had mild COVID-19 (a few samples of this study predate the infection). Cell type and time point are not known. The chain employs TRBV7-6 and TRBJ2-7; D is perhaps TRBD2 (6 bases). CDR3 loop: CASSFSGESYEQYF. For the CDR3, the DNA is TGTGCCAGCAGCTTTTCGGGGGAGTCCTACGAGCAGTACTTC. Combining the CDR3 with reference TRBV7-6 and TRBJ2-7 gives the whole variable domain GAGVSQSPRYKVTKRGQDVALRCDPISGHVSLYWYRQALGQGPEFLTYFNYEAQQDKSGLPNDRFSAERPEGSISTLTIQRTEQRDSAMYRCASSFSGESYEQYFGPGTRLTVT.